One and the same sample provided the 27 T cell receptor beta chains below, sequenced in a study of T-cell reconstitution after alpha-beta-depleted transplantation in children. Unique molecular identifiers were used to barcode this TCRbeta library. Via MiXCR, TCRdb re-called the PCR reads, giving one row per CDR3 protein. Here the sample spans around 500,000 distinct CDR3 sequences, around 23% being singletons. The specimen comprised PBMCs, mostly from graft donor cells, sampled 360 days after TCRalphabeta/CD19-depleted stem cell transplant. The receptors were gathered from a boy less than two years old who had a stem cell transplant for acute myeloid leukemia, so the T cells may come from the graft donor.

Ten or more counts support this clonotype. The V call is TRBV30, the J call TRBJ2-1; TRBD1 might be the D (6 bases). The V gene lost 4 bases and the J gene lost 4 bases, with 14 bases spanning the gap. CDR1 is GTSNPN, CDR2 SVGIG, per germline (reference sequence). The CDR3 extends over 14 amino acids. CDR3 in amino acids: CAWIPQGRYNEQFF. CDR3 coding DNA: TGTGCCTGGATCCCGCAGGGGCGGTACAATGAGCAGTTCTTC.

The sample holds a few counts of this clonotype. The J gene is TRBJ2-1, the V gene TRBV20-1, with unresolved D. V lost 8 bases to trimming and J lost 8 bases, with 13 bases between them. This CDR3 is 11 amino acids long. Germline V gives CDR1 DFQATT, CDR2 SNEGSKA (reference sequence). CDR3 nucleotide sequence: TGCAGTCGCAACTTTGGCGATGAGCAGTTCTTC. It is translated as CSRNFGDEQFF.

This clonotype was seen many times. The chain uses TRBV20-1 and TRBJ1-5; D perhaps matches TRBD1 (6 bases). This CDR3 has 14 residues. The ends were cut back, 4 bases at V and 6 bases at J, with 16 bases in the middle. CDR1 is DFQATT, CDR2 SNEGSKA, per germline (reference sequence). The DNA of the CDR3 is TGCAGTGCTAAGGGGGTTGCAAACGGTCAGCCCCAGCATTTT. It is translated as CSAKGVANGQPQHF.

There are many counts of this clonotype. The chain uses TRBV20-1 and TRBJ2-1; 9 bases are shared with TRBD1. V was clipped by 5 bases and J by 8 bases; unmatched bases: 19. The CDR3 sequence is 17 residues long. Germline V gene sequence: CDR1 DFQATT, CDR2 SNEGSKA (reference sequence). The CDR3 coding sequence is TGCAGTGCTCCGCGAAGGGGCTTGGCGACAGGGGGATATGAGCAGTTCTTC. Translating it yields CSAPRRGLATGGYEQFF.

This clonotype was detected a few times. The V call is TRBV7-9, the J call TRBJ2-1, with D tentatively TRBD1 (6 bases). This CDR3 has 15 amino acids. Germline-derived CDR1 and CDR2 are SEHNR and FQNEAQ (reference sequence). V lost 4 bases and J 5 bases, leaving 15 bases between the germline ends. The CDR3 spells CASSSTGTKDNEQFF. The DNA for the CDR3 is TGTGCCAGCAGCTCAACCGGGACAAAGGACAATGAGCAGTTCTTC.

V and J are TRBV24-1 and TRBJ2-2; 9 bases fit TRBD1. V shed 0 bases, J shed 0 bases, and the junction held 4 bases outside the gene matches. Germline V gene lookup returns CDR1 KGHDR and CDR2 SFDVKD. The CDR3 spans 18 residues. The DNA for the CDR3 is TGTGCCACCAGTGATTTGAGCTGGACAGGGGCGAACACCGGGGAGCTGTTTTTT. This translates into CATSDLSWTGANTGELFF.

The CDR3 is CASSFSRPETQYF. CDR3 bases: TGTGCCAGCAGTTTCTCCAGGCCGGAGACCCAGTACTTC. The rearrangement joins TRBV12-3 or TRBV12-4 to TRBJ2-5, with D hard to call. Trimming stripped 3 bases from V and 5 bases from J, with 10 bases between. This CDR3 spans 13 amino acids.

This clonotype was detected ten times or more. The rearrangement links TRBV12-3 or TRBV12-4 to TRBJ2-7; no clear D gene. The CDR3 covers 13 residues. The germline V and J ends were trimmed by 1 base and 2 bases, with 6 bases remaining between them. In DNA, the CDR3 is TGTGCCAGCAGTTTAGTTCGCGCCTACGAGCAGTACTTC. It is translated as CASSLVRAYEQYF.

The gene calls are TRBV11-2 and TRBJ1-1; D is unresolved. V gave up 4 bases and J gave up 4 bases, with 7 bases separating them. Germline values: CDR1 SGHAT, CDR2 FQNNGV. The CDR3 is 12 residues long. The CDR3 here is CASSSIFTEAFF. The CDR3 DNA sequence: TGTGCCAGCAGCTCCATATTCACTGAAGCTTTCTTT.

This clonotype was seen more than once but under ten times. CDR3 sequence (DNA): TGCGCCAGCAAGGAAGGTGGGGACAGCCAAGAGACCCAGTACTTC. Translation: CASKEGGDSQETQYF. V gene TRBV10-2 combines with J gene TRBJ2-5; 7 bases line up with TRBD1. CDR3 size: 15 residues. Germline V gene sequence: CDR1 WSHSY, CDR2 SAAADI. After removal of 7 bases from V and 1 base from J, the junction contained 9 bases not matched to a gene.

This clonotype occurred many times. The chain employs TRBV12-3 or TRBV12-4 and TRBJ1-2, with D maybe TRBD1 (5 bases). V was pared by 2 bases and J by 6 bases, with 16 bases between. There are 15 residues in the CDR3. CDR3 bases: TGTGCCAGCAGTTTACGGGACCTTCTTATTCATGGCTACACCTTC. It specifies CASSLRDLLIHGYTF.

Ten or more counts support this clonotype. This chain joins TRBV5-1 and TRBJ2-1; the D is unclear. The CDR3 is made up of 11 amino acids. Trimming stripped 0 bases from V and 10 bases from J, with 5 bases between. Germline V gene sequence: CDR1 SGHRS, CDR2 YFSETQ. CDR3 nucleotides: TGCGCCAGCAGCTTGGCGCGGGAGCAGTTCTTC. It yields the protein CASSLAREQFF.

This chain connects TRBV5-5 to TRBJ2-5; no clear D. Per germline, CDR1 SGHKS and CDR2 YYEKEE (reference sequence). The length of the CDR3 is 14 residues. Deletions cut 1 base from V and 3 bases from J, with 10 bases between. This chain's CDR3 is CASSLLPFEETQYF. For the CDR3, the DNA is TGTGCCAGCAGCTTGTTACCCTTCGAAGAGACCCAGTACTTC.

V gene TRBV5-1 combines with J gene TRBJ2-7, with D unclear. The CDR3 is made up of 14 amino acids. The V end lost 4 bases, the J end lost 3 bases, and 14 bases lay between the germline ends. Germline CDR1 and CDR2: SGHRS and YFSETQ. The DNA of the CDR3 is TGCGCCAGCAGCCGAGGACGTCAAAACTACGAGCAGTACTTC. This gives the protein CASSRGRQNYEQYF.

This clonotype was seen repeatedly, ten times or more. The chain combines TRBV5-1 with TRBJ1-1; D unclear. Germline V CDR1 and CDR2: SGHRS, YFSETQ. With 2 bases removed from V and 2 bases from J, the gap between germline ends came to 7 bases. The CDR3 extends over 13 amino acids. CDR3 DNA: TGCGCCAGCAGCTTAATGGCCAACACTGAAGCTTTCTTT. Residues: CASSLMANTEAFF.

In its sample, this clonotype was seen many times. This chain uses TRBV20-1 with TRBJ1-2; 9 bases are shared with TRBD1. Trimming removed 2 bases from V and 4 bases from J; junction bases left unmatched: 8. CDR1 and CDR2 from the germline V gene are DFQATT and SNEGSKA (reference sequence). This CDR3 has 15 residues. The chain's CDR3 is CSARPTGGAGYGYTF. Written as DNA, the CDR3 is TGCAGTGCTAGACCCACAGGGGGCGCCGGCTATGGCTACACCTTC.

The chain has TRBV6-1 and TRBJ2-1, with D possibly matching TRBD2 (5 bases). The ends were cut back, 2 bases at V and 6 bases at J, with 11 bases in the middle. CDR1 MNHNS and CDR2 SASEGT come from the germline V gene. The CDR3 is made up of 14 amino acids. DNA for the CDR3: TGTGCCAGCAGTGAAAAGAGGCTAGCCAATGAGCAGTTCTTC. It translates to CASSEKRLANEQFF.

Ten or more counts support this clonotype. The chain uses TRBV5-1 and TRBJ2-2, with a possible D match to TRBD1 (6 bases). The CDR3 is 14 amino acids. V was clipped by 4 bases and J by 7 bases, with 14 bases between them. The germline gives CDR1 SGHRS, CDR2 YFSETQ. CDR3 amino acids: CASSRQGINGELFF. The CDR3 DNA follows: TGCGCCAGCAGCAGGCAGGGGATAAACGGGGAGCTGTTTTTT.

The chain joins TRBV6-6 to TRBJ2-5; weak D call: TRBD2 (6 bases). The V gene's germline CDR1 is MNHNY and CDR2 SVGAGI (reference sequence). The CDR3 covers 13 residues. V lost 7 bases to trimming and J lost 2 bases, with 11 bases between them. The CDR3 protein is CASTEGRQETQYF. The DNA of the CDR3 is TGTGCCAGCACGGAGGGGCGTCAAGAGACCCAGTACTTC.

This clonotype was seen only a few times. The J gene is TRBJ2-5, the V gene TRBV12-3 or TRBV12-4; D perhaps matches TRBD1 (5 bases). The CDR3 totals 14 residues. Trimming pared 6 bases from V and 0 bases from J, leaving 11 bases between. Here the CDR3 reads CASRSAGYQETQYF. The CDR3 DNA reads TGTGCCAGCAGATCCGCAGGGTACCAAGAGACCCAGTACTTC.

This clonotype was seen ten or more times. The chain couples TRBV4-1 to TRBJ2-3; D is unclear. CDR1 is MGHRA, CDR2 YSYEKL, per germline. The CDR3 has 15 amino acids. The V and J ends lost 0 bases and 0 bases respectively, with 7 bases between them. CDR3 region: CASSQDGASTDTQYF. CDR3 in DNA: TGCGCCAGCAGCCAAGATGGCGCGAGCACAGATACGCAGTATTTT.

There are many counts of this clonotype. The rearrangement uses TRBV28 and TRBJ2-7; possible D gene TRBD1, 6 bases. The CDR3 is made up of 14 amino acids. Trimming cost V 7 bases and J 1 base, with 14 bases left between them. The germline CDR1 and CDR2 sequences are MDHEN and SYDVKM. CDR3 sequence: CASTSGTPSYEQYF. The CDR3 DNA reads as TGTGCCAGCACTTCCGGGACACCATCCTACGAGCAGTACTTC.

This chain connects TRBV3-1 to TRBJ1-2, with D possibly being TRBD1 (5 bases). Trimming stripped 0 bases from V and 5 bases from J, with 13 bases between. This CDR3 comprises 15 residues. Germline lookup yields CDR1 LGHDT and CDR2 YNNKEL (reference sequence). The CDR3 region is CASSQDLGRWYGYTF. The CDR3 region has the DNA TGTGCCAGCAGCCAAGATTTGGGACGGTGGTATGGCTACACCTTC.

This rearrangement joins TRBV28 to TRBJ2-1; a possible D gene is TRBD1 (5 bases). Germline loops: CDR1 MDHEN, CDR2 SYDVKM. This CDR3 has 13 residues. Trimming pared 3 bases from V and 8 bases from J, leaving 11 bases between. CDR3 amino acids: CASSLFRVDEQFF. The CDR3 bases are TGTGCCAGCAGTTTGTTCAGGGTAGATGAGCAGTTCTTC.

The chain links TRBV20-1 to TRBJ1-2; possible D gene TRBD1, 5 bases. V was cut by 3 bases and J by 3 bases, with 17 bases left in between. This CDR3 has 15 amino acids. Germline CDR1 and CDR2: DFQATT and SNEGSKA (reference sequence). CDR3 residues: CSASNGGRFYYGYTF. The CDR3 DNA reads TGCAGTGCTAGTAATGGGGGGAGGTTCTACTATGGCTACACCTTC.

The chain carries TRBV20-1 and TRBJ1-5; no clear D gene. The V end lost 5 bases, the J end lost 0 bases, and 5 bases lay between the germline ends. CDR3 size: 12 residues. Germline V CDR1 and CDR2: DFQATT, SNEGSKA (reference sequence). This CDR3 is CSARISNQPQHF. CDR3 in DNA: TGCAGTGCTCGCATTAGCAATCAGCCCCAGCATTTT.

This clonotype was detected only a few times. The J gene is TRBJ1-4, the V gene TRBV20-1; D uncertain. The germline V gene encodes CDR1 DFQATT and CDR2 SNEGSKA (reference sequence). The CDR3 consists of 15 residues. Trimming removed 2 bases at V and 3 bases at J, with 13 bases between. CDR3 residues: CSARTFDGSNEKLFF. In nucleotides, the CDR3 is TGCAGTGCTAGAACCTTCGACGGATCTAATGAAAAACTGTTTTTT.